These 9 T cell receptor beta chains were all obtained from the same sample, sequenced in a study of early T cells in non-severe SARS-CoV-2 infection. TCRdb reprocessed the 5' RACE reads with MiXCR, giving one entry per CDR3 protein. The sample shows approximately 97,000 distinct CDR3 sequences, approximately 11% of them seen only once. The material sequenced was whole blood, taken at baseline. The source is an adult who was a healthcare worker with PCR-confirmed SARS-CoV-2 infection or an uninfected control (not recorded which).

This clonotype was seen once. The CDR3 region is CASSFLGKTQYF. CDR3 bases: TGTGCCAGCAGCTTTCTGGGGAAGACCCAGTACTTC. The chain carries TRBV7-2 and TRBJ2-5; D not resolved. CDR3 length equals 12 residues. CDR1 is SGHTA and CDR2 is FQGNSA in the germline V gene. Trimming cost V 3 bases and J 6 bases, with 8 bases left between them.

The chain employs TRBV29-1 and TRBJ1-1; TRBD1 agrees at 7 bases. The V gene's germline CDR1 is SQVTM and CDR2 ANQGSEA. The CDR3 contains 13 residues. V trimming: 5 bases; J trimming: 1 base; junction bases outside the gene matches: 4. The CDR3 reads CSVIQGSNTEAFF. CDR3 DNA: TGCAGCGTTATACAGGGGTCGAACACTGAAGCTTTCTTT.

V is TRBV10-3 and J is TRBJ2-7; D gene uncertain. This CDR3 has 14 amino acids. Germline assignment: CDR1 ENHRY and CDR2 SYGVKD. Trimming pared 9 bases from V and 0 bases from J, leaving 15 bases between. The CDR3 region has the DNA TGTGCCATTGCTAAAGGCCCTCCCTCCTACGAGCAGTACTTC. This encodes CAIAKGPPSYEQYF.

This clonotype was recorded a few times. This CDR3 reads CASSQGLNEQFF. CDR3 DNA sequence: TGTGCCAGCAGCCAGGGTCTTAATGAGCAGTTCTTC. The chain couples TRBV7-2 to TRBJ2-1, with a weak D call TRBD1 (5 bases). The V gene lost 5 bases and the J gene lost 7 bases, with 9 bases spanning the gap. The CDR3 runs 12 residues. Germline V gives CDR1 SGHTA, CDR2 FQGNSA. The whole variable domain, filled in from reference TRBV7-2 and TRBJ2-1, reads GAGVSQSPSNKVTEKGKDVELRCDPISGHTALYWYRQSLGQGLEFLIYFQGNSAPDKSGLPSDRFSAERTGGSVSTLTIQRTQQEDSAVYLCASSQGLNEQFFGPGTRLTVL.

V is TRBV10-3 and J is TRBJ2-3, with 7 bases lining up with TRBD1. J lost 2 bases, V lost 11 bases, and 7 bases had no gene match. The CDR3 has 13 amino acids. CDR1 and CDR2 from the germline V gene are ENHRY and SYGVKD. The CDR3 DNA reads TGTGCCCTCGGGGACAGTTCCACAGATACGCAGTATTTT. It yields the protein CALGDSSTDTQYF.

The chain couples TRBV20-1 to TRBJ2-1; TRBD2 matches at 7 bases. This CDR3 has 16 amino acids. Germline V gene sequence: CDR1 DFQATT, CDR2 SNEGSKA (reference sequence). Trimming at V came to 0 bases and at J to 6 bases, leaving 11 bases not matched to a gene. The CDR3 loop reads CSARDPLAERGNEQFF. Here the CDR3 DNA reads TGCAGTGCTAGAGATCCCCTAGCGGAGCGGGGCAATGAGCAGTTCTTC.

Only a few counts were recorded for this clonotype. The gene calls are TRBV29-1 and TRBJ1-2, with D possibly being TRBD1 (5 bases). V lost 6 bases to trimming and J lost 1 base, with 12 bases between them. The CDR3 has 13 amino acids. The germline V gene encodes CDR1 SQVTM and CDR2 ANQGSEA. The CDR3, as DNA: TGCAGCGTCGCAGGGCTAAATAACTATGGCTACACCTTC. Protein product: CSVAGLNNYGYTF. The full variable domain, with the rest looked up from reference TRBV29-1 and TRBJ1-2, is SAVISQKPSRDICQRGTSLTIQCQVDSQVTMMFWYRQQPGQSLTLIATANQGSEATYESGFVIDKFPISRPNLTFSTLTVSNMSPEDSSIYLCSVAGLNNYGYTFGSGTRLTVV.

Many counts were recorded for this clonotype. This chain joins TRBV7-2 and TRBJ2-1, with 13 bases identical to TRBD2. The CDR3 has 15 amino acids. Germline V gives CDR1 SGHTA, CDR2 FQGNSA. V lost 3 bases and J lost 9; bases outside the gene matches: 5. The CDR3 loop is CASSFRTSGGPEQFF. CDR3 bases: TGTGCCAGCAGCTTCCGGACTAGCGGGGGCCCTGAGCAGTTCTTC.

A remark on this clonotype: The CDR3 does not end in the conserved phenylalanine or tryptophan, so this is likely a read error. The chain joins TRBV7-3 to TRBJ2-1; tentative D call: TRBD1 (6 bases). The V gene's germline CDR1 is SGHTA and CDR2 FQGTGA. This CDR3 is 14 amino acids long. V was clipped by 5 bases and J by 9 bases, with 17 bases between them. CDR3 coding DNA: TGTGCCAGCAGCCCCGGTCAGGGGAGTGGTGAGCAGTTCGTC. Residues: CASSPGQGSGEQFV.